Presented here are 3 T cell receptor beta chains from one specimen sequenced in a study of lymphopenia after photon versus proton radiotherapy. Assay used: immunoSEQ multiplex PCR; TCRdb lists only in-frame clones, some missing. The profile shows approximately 170,000 clones, roughly nine tenths of them singletons. The sequencing here drew on peripheral blood, taken from a patient treated with photon-based radiotherapy. Receptors were obtained from a man aged 50 to 59 with gastric cancer.

J is TRBJ2-1 and V is TRBV30, with a possible D match to TRBD1 (5 bases). CDR3 length equals 13 residues. Germline V gives CDR1 GTSNPN, CDR2 SVGIG (reference sequence). Trimming cost V 6 bases and J 0 bases, with 9 bases left between them. This CDR3 reads CACTDSSYNEQFF. The CDR3 nucleotides are TGTGCCTGTACCGACAGCTCCTACAATGAGCAGTTCTTC.

The J gene is TRBJ2-7, the V gene TRBV5-1; perhaps TRBD1 as D (6 bases). Deletions cut 3 bases from V and 6 bases from J, with 16 bases between. Germline V CDR1 and CDR2: SGHRS, YFSETQ. The CDR3 contains 14 residues. CDR3 protein: CASSSGILGAEQYF. The CDR3 nucleotides read TGCGCCAGCAGCTCCGGGATTCTGGGGGCCGAGCAGTACTTC.

The chain employs TRBV18 and TRBJ2-7; 10 bases fit TRBD2. Germline CDR1 KGHSH, CDR2 LQKENI. The CDR3 length is 16 residues. With V trimmed by 3 bases and J by 2 bases, 7 bases remained unmatched. This chain's CDR3 is CASSPLGLAATYEQYF. The CDR3 nucleotides are TGTGCCAGCTCACCCCTAGGACTAGCGGCGACCTACGAGCAGTACTTC.